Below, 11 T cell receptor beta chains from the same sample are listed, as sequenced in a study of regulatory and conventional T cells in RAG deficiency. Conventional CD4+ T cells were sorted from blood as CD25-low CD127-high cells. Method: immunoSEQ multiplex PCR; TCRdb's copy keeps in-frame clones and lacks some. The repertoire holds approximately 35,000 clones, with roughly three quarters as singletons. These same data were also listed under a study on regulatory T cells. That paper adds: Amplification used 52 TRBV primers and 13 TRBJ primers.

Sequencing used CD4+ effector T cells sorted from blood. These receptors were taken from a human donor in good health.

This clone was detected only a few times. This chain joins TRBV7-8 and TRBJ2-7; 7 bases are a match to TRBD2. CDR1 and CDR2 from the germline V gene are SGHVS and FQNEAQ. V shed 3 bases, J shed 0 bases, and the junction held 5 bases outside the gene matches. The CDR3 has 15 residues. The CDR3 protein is CASSLGEGTSYEQYF. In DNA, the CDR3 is TGTGCCAGCAGCTTGGGGGAGGGGACCTCCTACGAGCAGTACTTC.

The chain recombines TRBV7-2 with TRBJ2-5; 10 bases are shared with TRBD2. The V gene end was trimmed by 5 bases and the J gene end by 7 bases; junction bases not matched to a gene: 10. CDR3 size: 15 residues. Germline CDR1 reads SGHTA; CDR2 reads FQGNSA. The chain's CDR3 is CASSLRLAGVGTQYF. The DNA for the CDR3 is TGTGCCAGCAGCCTCCGGCTAGCGGGGGTCGGGACCCAGTACTTC.

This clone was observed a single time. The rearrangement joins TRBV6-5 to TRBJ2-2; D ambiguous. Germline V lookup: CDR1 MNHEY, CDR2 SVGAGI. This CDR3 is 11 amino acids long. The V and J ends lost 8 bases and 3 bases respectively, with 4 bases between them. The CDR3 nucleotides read TGTGCCAGCGGAGACACCGGGGAGCTGTTTTTT. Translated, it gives CASGDTGELFF.

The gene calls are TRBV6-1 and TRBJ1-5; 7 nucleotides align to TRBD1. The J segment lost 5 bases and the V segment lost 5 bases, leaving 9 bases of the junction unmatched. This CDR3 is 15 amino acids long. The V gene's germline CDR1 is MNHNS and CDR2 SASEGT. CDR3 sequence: CASSNLQGRDQPQHF. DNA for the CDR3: TGTGCCAGCAGTAACCTACAGGGGAGGGATCAGCCCCAGCATTTT.

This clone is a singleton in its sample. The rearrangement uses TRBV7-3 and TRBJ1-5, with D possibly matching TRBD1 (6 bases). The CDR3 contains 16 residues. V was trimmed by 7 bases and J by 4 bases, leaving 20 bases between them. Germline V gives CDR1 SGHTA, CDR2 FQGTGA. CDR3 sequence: CASTLGRGRLNQPQHF. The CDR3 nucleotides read TGTGCCAGCACTCTCGGCAGGGGCAGACTTAATCAGCCCCAGCATTTT.

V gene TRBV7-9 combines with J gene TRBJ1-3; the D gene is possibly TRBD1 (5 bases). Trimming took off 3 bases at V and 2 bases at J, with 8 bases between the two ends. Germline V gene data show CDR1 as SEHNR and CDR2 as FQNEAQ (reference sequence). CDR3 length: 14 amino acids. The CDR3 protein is CASSLGVPGNTIYF. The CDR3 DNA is TGTGCCAGCAGCTTGGGGGTTCCTGGAAACACCATATATTTT.

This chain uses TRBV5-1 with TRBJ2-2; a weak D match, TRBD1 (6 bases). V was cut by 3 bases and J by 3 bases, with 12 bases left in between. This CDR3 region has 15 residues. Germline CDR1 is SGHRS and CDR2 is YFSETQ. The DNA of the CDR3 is TGCGCCAGCAGCTCCGACAGGACTGACACCGGGGAGCTGTTTTTT. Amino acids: CASSSDRTDTGELFF.

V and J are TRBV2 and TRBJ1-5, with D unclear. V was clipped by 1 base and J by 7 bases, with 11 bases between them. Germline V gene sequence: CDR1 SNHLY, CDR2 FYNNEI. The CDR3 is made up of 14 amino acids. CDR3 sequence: CASSEVGRAQPQHF. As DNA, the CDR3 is TGTGCCAGCAGTGAAGTTGGGAGGGCACAGCCCCAGCATTTT.

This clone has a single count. The CDR3 DNA reads TGTGCCAGCAAAGCGGGGGCCCTTCAAGAGACCCAGTACTTC. It yields the protein CASKAGALQETQYF. The chain employs TRBV28 and TRBJ2-5, with 8 nucleotides matching TRBD2. This CDR3 has 14 amino acids. V lost 7 bases and J lost 2; bases outside the gene matches: 6. The germline V gene encodes CDR1 MDHEN and CDR2 SYDVKM.

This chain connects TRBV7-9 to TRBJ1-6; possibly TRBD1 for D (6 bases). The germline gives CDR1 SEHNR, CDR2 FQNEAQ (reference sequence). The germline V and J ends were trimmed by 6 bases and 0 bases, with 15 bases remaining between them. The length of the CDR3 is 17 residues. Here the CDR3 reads CASSSVGGSSYNSPLHF. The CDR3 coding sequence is TGTGCCAGCAGTTCAGTGGGGGGCAGCTCCTATAATTCACCCCTCCACTTT. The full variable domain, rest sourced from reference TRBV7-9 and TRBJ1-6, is DTGVSQNPRHKITKRGQNVTFRCDPISEHNRLYWYRQTLGQGPEFLTYFQNEAQLEKSRLLSDRFSAERPKGSFSTLEIQRTEQGDSAMYLCASSSVGGSSYNSPLHFGNGTRLTVT.

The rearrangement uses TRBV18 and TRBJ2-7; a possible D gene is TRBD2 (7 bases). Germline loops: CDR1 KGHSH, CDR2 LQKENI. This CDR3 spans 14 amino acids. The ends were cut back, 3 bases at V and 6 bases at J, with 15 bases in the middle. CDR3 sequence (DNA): TGTGCCAGCTCACCGGGGGCAGGGAGGGGCGAGCAGTACTTC. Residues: CASSPGAGRGEQYF.